This passage covers 21 T cell receptor beta chains from one sample sequenced in a study of T cell responses to AZD1222 COVID-19 vaccine. TCRdb's copy holds only in-frame clones and misses some; the assay was immunoSEQ multiplex PCR. Among under 130,000 clones listed, roughly 91% were seen once. The sample was peripheral blood, taken on day 0 of AZD1222 vaccination. These receptors came from an adult in good health.

The V call is TRBV4-1, the J call TRBJ1-2; 7 bases agree with TRBD1. After removal of 4 bases from V and 2 bases from J, the junction contained 7 bases not matched to a gene. Germline V gene data show CDR1 as MGHRA and CDR2 as YSYEKL. The CDR3 has 15 residues. CDR3 nucleotide sequence: TGCGCCAGCAGCCCAGGCGGGGACAGCAACTATGGCTACACCTTC. This translates into CASSPGGDSNYGYTF.

This chain's CDR3 is CASTVGNTEAFF. The DNA of the CDR3 is TGTGCCAGCACCGTGGGGAACACTGAAGCTTTCTTT. The rearrangement joins TRBV7-9 to TRBJ1-1; D remains unclear. CDR1 is SEHNR and CDR2 is FQNEAQ in the germline V gene (reference sequence). The V end lost 7 bases, the J end lost 1 base, and 7 bases lay between the germline ends. The CDR3 has 12 amino acids.

The chain carries TRBV10-3 and TRBJ1-6; TRBD1 agrees at 9 bases. Per germline, CDR1 ENHRY and CDR2 SYGVKD. The CDR3 has 18 residues. Losses at the gene ends were 6 bases for V and 6 bases for J; bases not matched to a gene: 15. The CDR3 sequence is CAIRDDRETGGFNSPLHF. The CDR3 coding sequence is TGTGCCATCAGAGACGACCGAGAAACAGGGGGCTTTAATTCACCCCTCCACTTT.

This clone was seen a single time. The chain uses TRBV6-5 and TRBJ1-1; D is uncertain. Germline values: CDR1 MNHEY, CDR2 SVGAGI. The CDR3 has 13 amino acids. Trimming removed 3 bases at V and 0 bases at J, with 5 bases between. The CDR3 DNA is TGTGCCAGCAGTTATGGGATGAACACTGAAGCTTTCTTT. This encodes CASSYGMNTEAFF.

The V gene is TRBV29-1, the J gene TRBJ2-7; D may be TRBD1 (6 bases). The V gene's germline CDR1 is SQVTM and CDR2 ANQGSEA. V lost 5 bases and J 7 bases, leaving 18 bases between the germline ends. The CDR3 runs 13 residues. CDR3 in DNA: TGCAGCGTTTTCGTTCAGGGGACGCGAGAGCAGTACTTC. This encodes CSVFVQGTREQYF.

In DNA, the CDR3 is TGTGCTAGTGGTTTGGCCCGGAGCGGTGGAACCACTGAAGCTTTCTTT. Translating gives CASGLARSGGTTEAFF. This chain connects TRBV12-5 to TRBJ1-1; no clear D gene. Germline CDR1 LGHNT, CDR2 FRNRAP. The length of the CDR3 is 16 residues. The V end was cut by 1 base, the J end by 4 bases, with 16 bases between.

The J gene is TRBJ1-6, the V gene TRBV15; D ambiguous. The CDR3 has 12 amino acids. Trimming pared 1 base from V and 6 bases from J, leaving 1 base between. The germline gives CDR1 LNHNV, CDR2 YYDKDF (reference sequence). The CDR3 nucleotides read TGTGCCACCAGCAGAGCTAATTCACCCCTCCACTTT. As protein: CATSRANSPLHF.

This clone has only a few counts. The chain uses TRBV12-5 and TRBJ2-1; D possibly corresponds to TRBD1 (5 bases). Trimming stripped 1 base from V and 9 bases from J, with 7 bases between. Germline V gene data show CDR1 as LGHNT and CDR2 as FRNRAP. The CDR3 consists of 12 residues. In DNA form, the CDR3 reads TGTGCTAGTGGTTTGGGAACAGGTGAGCAGTTCTTC. This gives the protein CASGLGTGEQFF.

V gene TRBV21-1 combines with J gene TRBJ1-5. TRBV21-1 is noted as a pseudogene. This CDR3 has 17 residues. The CDR3 bases are TGTGCCAGCAGCAAAGTCCCGGGGGGGGTCCGGGGGCAGCCCCAGCATTTT. Translated, it gives CASSKVPGGVRGQPQHF.

The chain combines TRBV7-3 with TRBJ2-2; D is unclear. Trimming left V 3 bases short and J 5 bases short, with 10 bases between. Germline values: CDR1 SGHTA, CDR2 FQGTGA. CDR3 length equals 14 residues. The CDR3 spells CASSFWTGTGELFF. The CDR3 region has the DNA TGTGCCAGCAGCTTTTGGACGGGTACCGGGGAGCTGTTTTTT.

This chain links TRBV7-9 with TRBJ1-5, with D hard to call. This CDR3 comprises 15 residues. Germline V gives CDR1 SEHNR, CDR2 FQNEAQ (reference sequence). Deletions cut 3 bases from V and 2 bases from J, with 11 bases between. The CDR3 nucleotides are TGTGCCAGCAGCTTTTCGGGGTATGGCAATCAGCCCCAGCATTTT. Translation: CASSFSGYGNQPQHF.

The chain uses TRBV7-8 and TRBJ2-1; 7 nucleotides match TRBD2. The germline V gene encodes CDR1 SGHVS and CDR2 FQNEAQ. CDR3 length equals 13 residues. Trimming cost V 8 bases and J 7 bases; bases outside gene matches: 8. The CDR3 DNA sequence: TGTGCCAGCGAACGGGGGGTGGGAAATGAGCAGTTCTTC. Translated: CASERGVGNEQFF.

The chain carries TRBV30 and TRBJ1-1; no clear D. This CDR3 has 17 amino acids. The ends were cut back, 0 bases at V and 4 bases at J, with 21 bases in the middle. CDR1 and CDR2 (germline): GTSNPN, SVGIG (reference sequence). The CDR3 nucleotides are TGTGCCTGGAGTGTACCAGGAGGTAGGAACCGGGGCACTGAAGCTTTCTTT. This sequence encodes CAWSVPGGRNRGTEAFF. The complete variable domain, with remaining parts taken from reference TRBV30 and TRBJ1-1, reads SQTIHQWPATLVQPVGSPLSLECTVEGTSNPNLYWYRQAAGRGLQLLFYSVGIGQISSEVPQNLSASRPQDRQFILSSKKLLLSDSGFYLCAWSVPGGRNRGTEAFFGQGTRLTVV.

About this clone itself: Other DNA sequences in the sample encode the same CDR3. J is TRBJ1-2 and V is TRBV5-1; D not certain. Germline lookup yields CDR1 SGHRS and CDR2 YFSETQ. Trimming left V 2 bases short and J 3 bases short, with 8 bases between. The CDR3 runs 13 residues. CDR3 DNA: TGCGCCAGCAGCTTCCTCACCGACTATGGCTACACCTTC. As protein: CASSFLTDYGYTF. Using reference TRBV5-1 and TRBJ1-2 for the parts outside the CDR3, the full variable domain is KAGVTQTPRYLIKTRGQQVTLSCSPISGHRSVSWYQQTPGQGLQFLFEYFSETQRNKGNFPGRFSGRQFSNSRSEMNVSTLELGDSALYLCASSFLTDYGYTFGSGTRLTVV.

This chain links TRBV18 with TRBJ2-7; 12 bases align to TRBD2. Germline trimming cut 3 bases from V and 6 bases from J; bases unmatched to any gene: 9. The CDR3 extends over 16 amino acids. Germline V lookup: CDR1 KGHSH, CDR2 LQKENI. CDR3 residues: CASSPSTSGGLLEQYF. CDR3 in DNA: TGTGCCAGCTCACCCTCGACTAGCGGGGGCCTCCTCGAGCAGTACTTC.

The rearrangement links TRBV7-9 to TRBJ2-1, with TRBD1 matching over 8 bases. The trim removed 5 bases at V and 8 bases at J, leaving 8 bases unmatched. There are 14 residues in the CDR3. Germline values: CDR1 SEHNR, CDR2 FQNEAQ (reference sequence). The CDR3 nucleotides are TGTGCCAGCAGCGACAACACAGGGGGAGATGAGCAGTTCTTC. The encoded protein is CASSDNTGGDEQFF.

This rearrangement joins TRBV28 to TRBJ1-5; the D gene is possibly TRBD1 (6 bases). The CDR3 length is 13 residues. V gave up 6 bases and J gave up 4 bases, with 10 bases separating them. Germline loops: CDR1 MDHEN, CDR2 SYDVKM. CDR3 coding DNA: TGTGCCAGCAGCGGGACACCGAATCAGCCCCAGCATTTT. Translation: CASSGTPNQPQHF.

The rearrangement links TRBV5-1 to TRBJ2-3; 7 bases line up with TRBD2. The V segment lost 4 bases and the J segment 2 bases; nucleotides outside the gene matches: 4. The germline gives CDR1 SGHRS, CDR2 YFSETQ. The CDR3 has 14 amino acids. CDR3 amino acids: CASSLGTNTDTQYF. CDR3 nucleotide sequence: TGCGCCAGCAGCCTTGGGACTAACACAGATACGCAGTATTTT.

The CDR3 region has the DNA TGCGCCAGCAGCCAACAAGCAGGGGTTGCTGAGCAGTTCTTC. The encoded protein is CASSQQAGVAEQFF. This chain connects TRBV4-1 to TRBJ2-1, with D perhaps matching TRBD1 (6 bases). Per germline, CDR1 MGHRA and CDR2 YSYEKL. The CDR3 contains 14 residues. V dropped 2 bases and J dropped 9 bases, with 14 bases sitting between them.

This rearrangement joins TRBV21-1 to TRBJ1-4; TRBD1 is the table's D call and was not checked against the DNA. TRBV21-1 is termed a pseudogene. The length of the CDR3 is 15 residues. The CDR3 region is CASSNYRGLGEKLFF. The CDR3 DNA follows: TGTGCCAGCAGCAATTACAGGGGGCTTGGTGAAAAACTGTTTTTT.

The chain is built from TRBV7-9 and TRBJ2-7, with TRBD1 as a possible D gene (5 bases). This CDR3 contains 16 residues. Deletions cut 5 bases from V and 0 bases from J, with 17 bases between. Germline-derived CDR1 and CDR2 are SEHNR and FQNEAQ (reference sequence). The DNA for the CDR3 is TGTGCCAGCAGCACTACCGTTGGGGCGAGCTCCTACGAGCAGTACTTC. This encodes CASSTTVGASSYEQYF.